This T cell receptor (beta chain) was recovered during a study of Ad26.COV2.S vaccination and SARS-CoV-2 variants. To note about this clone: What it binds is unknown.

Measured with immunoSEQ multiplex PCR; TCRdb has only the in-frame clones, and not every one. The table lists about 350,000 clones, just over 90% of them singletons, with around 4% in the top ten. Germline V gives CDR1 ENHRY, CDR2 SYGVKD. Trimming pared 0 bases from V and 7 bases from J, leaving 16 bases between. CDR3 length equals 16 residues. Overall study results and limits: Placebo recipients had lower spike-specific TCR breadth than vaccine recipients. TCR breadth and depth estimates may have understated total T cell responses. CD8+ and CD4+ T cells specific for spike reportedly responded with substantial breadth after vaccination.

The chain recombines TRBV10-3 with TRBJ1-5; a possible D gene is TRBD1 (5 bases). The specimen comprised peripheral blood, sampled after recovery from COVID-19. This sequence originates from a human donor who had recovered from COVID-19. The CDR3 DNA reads TGTGCCATCAGTGAGTCGACCGCAGGGTCAGGGCAGCCCCAGCATTTT. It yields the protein CAISESTAGSGQPQHF.